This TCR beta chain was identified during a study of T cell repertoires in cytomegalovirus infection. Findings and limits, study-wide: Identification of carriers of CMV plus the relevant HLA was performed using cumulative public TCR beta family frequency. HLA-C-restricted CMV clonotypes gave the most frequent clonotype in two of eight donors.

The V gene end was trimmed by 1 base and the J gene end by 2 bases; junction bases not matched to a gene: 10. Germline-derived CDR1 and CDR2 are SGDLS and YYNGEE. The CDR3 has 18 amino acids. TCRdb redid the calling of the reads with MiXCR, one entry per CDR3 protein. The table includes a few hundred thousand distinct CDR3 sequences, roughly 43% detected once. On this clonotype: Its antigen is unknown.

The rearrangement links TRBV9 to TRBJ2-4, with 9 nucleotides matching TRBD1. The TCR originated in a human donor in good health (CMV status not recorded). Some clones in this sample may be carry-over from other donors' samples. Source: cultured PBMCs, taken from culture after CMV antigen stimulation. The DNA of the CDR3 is TGTGCCAGCAGCGTACCGGGACAGGGTGTTAGGCCCAAAAACATTCAGTACTTC. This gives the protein CASSVPGQGVRPKNIQYF.